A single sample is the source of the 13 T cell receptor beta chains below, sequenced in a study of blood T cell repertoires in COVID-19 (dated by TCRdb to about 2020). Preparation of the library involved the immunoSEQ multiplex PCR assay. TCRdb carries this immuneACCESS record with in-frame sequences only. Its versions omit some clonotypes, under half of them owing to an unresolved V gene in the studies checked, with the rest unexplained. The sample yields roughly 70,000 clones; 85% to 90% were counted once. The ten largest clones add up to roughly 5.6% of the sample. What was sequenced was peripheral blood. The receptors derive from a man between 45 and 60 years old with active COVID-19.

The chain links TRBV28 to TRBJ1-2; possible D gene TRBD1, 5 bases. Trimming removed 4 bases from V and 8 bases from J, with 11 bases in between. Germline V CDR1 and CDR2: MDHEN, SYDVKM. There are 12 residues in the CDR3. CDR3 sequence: CASSSGIGGYTF. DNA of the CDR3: TGTGCCAGCAGTTCAGGGATTGGGGGCTACACCTTC.

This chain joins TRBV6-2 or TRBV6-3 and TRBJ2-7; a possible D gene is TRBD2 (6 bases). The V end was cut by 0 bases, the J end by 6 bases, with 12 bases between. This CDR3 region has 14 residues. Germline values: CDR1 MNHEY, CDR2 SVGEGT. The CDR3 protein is CASSYSNERAEQYF. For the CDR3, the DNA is TGTGCCAGCAGTTACTCGAACGAGCGGGCCGAGCAGTACTTC.

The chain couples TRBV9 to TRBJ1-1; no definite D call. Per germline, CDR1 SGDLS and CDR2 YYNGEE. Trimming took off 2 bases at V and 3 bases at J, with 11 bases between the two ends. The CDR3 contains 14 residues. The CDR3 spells CASSVFWSDTEAFF. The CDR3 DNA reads TGTGCCAGCAGCGTGTTCTGGTCGGACACTGAAGCTTTCTTT.

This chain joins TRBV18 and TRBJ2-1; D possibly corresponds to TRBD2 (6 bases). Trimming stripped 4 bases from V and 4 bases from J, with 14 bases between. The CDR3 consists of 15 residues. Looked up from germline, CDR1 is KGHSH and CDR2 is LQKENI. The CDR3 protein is CASSQGVAGYNEQFF. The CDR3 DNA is TGTGCCAGCTCACAGGGAGTGGCGGGGTACAATGAGCAGTTCTTC.

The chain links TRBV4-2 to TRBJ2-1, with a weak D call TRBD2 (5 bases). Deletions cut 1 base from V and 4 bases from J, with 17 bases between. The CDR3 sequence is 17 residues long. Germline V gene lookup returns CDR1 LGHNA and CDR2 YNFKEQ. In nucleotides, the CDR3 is TGTGCCAGCAGCCAAGGGGATCGGGGAAACGATTACAATGAGCAGTTCTTC. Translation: CASSQGDRGNDYNEQFF.

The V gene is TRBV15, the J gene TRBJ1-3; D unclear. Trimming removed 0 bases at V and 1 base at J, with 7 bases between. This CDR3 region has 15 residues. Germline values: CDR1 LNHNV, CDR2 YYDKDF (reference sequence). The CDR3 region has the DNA TGTGCCACCAGCAGAGATTTCGGTTCTGGAAACACCATATATTTT. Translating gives CATSRDFGSGNTIYF.

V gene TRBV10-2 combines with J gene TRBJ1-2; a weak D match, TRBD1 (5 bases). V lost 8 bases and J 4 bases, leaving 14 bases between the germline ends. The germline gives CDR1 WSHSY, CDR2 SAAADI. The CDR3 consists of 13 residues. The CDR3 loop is CASHSGLTYGYTF. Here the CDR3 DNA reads TGCGCCAGCCACTCAGGGCTGACCTATGGCTACACCTTC.

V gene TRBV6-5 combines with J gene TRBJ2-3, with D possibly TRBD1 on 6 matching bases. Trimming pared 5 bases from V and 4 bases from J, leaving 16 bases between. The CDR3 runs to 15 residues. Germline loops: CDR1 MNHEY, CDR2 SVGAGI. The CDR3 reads CASSRDLAGADTQYF. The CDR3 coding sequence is TGTGCCAGCAGTCGGGACCTCGCAGGGGCAGATACGCAGTATTTT.

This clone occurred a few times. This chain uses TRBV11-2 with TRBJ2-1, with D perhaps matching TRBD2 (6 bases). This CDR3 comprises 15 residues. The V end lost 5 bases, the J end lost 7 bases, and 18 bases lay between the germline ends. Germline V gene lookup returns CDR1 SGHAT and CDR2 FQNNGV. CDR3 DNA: TGTGCCAGCAGCGGGTGGGACTCCCGAACAAATGAGCAGTTCTTC. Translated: CASSGWDSRTNEQFF.

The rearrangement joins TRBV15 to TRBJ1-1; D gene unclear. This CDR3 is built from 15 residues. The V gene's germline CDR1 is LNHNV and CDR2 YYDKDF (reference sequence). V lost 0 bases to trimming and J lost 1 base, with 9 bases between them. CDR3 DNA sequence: TGTGCCACCAGCAGAGATACCGGGAAGAACACTGAAGCTTTCTTT. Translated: CATSRDTGKNTEAFF.

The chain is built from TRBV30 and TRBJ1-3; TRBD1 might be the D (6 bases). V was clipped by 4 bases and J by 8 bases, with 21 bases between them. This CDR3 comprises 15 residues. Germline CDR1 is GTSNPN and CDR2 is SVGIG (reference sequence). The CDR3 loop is CAWNIQGSTRDTIYF. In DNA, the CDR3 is TGTGCCTGGAATATACAGGGCTCAACCCGGGACACCATATATTTT.

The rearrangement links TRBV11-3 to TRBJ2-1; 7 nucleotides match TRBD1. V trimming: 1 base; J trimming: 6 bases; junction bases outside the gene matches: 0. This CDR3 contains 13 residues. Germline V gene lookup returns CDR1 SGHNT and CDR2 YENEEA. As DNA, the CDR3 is TGTGCCAGCAGCTTAGGACAGGGCAATGAGCAGTTCTTC. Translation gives CASSLGQGNEQFF.

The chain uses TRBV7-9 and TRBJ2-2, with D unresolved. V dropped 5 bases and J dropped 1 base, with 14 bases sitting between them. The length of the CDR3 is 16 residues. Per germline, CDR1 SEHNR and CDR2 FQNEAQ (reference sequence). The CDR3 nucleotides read TGTGCCAGCAGCAAAGCGTCAGTCCTGAACACCGGGGAGCTGTTTTTT. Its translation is CASSKASVLNTGELFF. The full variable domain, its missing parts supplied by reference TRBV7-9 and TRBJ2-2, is DTGVSQNPRHKITKRGQNVTFRCDPISEHNRLYWYRQTLGQGPEFLTYFQNEAQLEKSRLLSDRFSAERPKGSFSTLEIQRTEQGDSAMYLCASSKASVLNTGELFFGEGSRLTVL.